The 27 T cell receptor beta chains presented below share a single source sample, sequenced in a study of CD8 T cell repertoires and HIV-1 epitope variants. These receptors' antigens are unknown. Produced via immunoSEQ multiplex PCR; TCRdb's table is partial and in-frame only. The data show under 4,000 clones, roughly 60% seen once. Material for sequencing was cultured CD8+ T cells derived from PBMCs. The origin of the receptors is a male donor with HIV.

This chain connects TRBV15 to TRBJ2-2; 7 nucleotides match TRBD1. The germline gives CDR1 LNHNV, CDR2 YYDKDF (reference sequence). The V segment lost 1 base and the J segment 6 bases; nucleotides outside the gene matches: 5. The CDR3 is 15 residues long. CDR3 residues: CATSRGTGRAGELFF. Here the CDR3 DNA reads TGTGCCACCAGCAGAGGGACAGGAAGGGCCGGGGAGCTGTTTTTT.

The chain couples TRBV27 to TRBJ2-1; D is possibly TRBD2 (5 bases). V was cut by 2 bases and J by 6 bases, with 26 bases left in between. The CDR3 consists of 19 residues. Germline CDR1 MNHEY, CDR2 SMNVEV (reference sequence). The CDR3: CASSLQQVGSRSVGNEQFF. CDR3 DNA sequence: TGTGCCAGCAGTTTACAGCAAGTGGGGAGCCGGTCTGTAGGCAATGAGCAGTTCTTC.

This sequence joins TRBV5-1 and TRBJ2-1, with 7 nucleotides matching TRBD1. The CDR3 spans 13 residues. Germline V CDR1 and CDR2: SGHRS, YFSETQ. V lost 4 bases and J lost 7; bases outside the gene matches: 5. The CDR3 DNA reads as TGCGCCAGCAGCGCGACAGGGTGGAATGAGCAGTTCTTC. This gives the protein CASSATGWNEQFF.

This clone was seen only a few times. V usage is TRBV5-6 and J usage is TRBJ2-4; no definite D call. V shed 3 bases and J shed 13 bases, with 14 bases lying between them. The CDR3 totals 12 residues. Germline assignment: CDR1 SGHDT and CDR2 YYEEEE. The CDR3 nucleotides are TGTGCCAGCAGCTACGGACCGTTAAAACAGTACTTC. Protein sequence: CASSYGPLKQYF.

The rearrangement links TRBV25-1 to TRBJ2-6; no reliable D call. Trimming took 7 bases from V and 0 from J, leaving 4 bases between them. The CDR3 is made up of 13 amino acids. Germline V gene sequence: CDR1 MGHDK, CDR2 SYGVNS. The CDR3: CASTSSGANVLTF. The CDR3 DNA reads TGTGCCAGCACCTCCTCTGGGGCCAACGTCCTGACTTTC.

V usage is TRBV5-6 and J usage is TRBJ2-7; D ambiguous. This CDR3 has 15 residues. V lost 3 bases and J lost 4, with 17 bases in between. CDR1 is SGHDT and CDR2 is YYEEEE in the germline V gene. Here the CDR3 DNA reads TGTGCCAGCAGCTGGTCCGAAAATATGGTGTACGAGCAGTACTTC. It codes for CASSWSENMVYEQYF.

The V gene is TRBV23-1, the J gene TRBJ2-1, with D unresolved. TRBV23-1 is an ORF, and what it does is uncertain. The CDR3 extends over 14 amino acids. With 0 bases removed from V and 2 bases from J, the gap between germline ends came to 5 bases. CDR3 residues: CASSQSVTYNEQFF. As DNA, the CDR3 is TGCGCCAGCAGTCAATCTGTTACCTACAATGAGCAGTTCTTC.

The chain recombines TRBV28 with TRBJ2-5; no clear D. V gave up 3 bases and J gave up 4 bases, with 3 bases separating them. The CDR3 covers 11 residues. Germline V gene data show CDR1 as MDHEN and CDR2 as SYDVKM. The CDR3 DNA reads TGTGCCAGCAGTTTTCGAGAGACCCAGTACTTC. It translates to CASSFRETQYF.

This chain connects TRBV28 to TRBJ2-3; D is undetermined. CDR1 and CDR2 (germline): MDHEN, SYDVKM. The CDR3 runs 15 residues. Trimming removed 4 bases at V and 3 bases at J, with 14 bases between. The CDR3 sequence is CASSSLNGRTDTQYF. The CDR3 DNA follows: TGTGCCAGCAGTTCCTTGAACGGTAGGACAGATACGCAGTATTTT.

This clone has a handful of counts. The rearrangement links TRBV10-2 to TRBJ2-5; 10 positions match TRBD2. V shed 0 bases, J shed 2 bases, and the junction held 3 bases outside the gene matches. The length of the CDR3 is 16 residues. In germline, CDR1 is WSHSY, CDR2 SAAADI. For the CDR3, the DNA is TGCGCCAGCAGTGAGTCGGTTAGCGGGGGGCAAGAGACCCAGTACTTC. Amino acid sequence: CASSESVSGGQETQYF.

This rearrangement joins TRBV5-4 to TRBJ1-2; 7 nucleotides match TRBD1. Germline loops: CDR1 SGHNT, CDR2 YYREEE (reference sequence). The length of the CDR3 is 14 residues. V trimming: 3 bases; J trimming: 8 bases; junction bases outside the gene matches: 10. CDR3 coding DNA: TGTGCCAGCAGCTGGCAGGAGACAGGGCTCGGCTACACCTTC. This translates into CASSWQETGLGYTF.

The chain recombines TRBV6-4 with TRBJ1-6, with TRBD1 as a possible D gene (6 bases). This CDR3 comprises 15 residues. V dropped 0 bases and J dropped 9 bases, with 12 bases sitting between them. Germline V gene lookup returns CDR1 MRHNA and CDR2 SNTAGT. The CDR3 nucleotides are TGTGCCAGCAGTGACTCAGCCAGGGGAGCTTCACCCCTCCACTTT. Protein product: CASSDSARGASPLHF.

The V gene is TRBV9, the J gene TRBJ2-7, with TRBD1 matching 10 bases. Unmatched junction bases numbered 4, after V lost 3 bases and J lost 4 bases. CDR3 length equals 14 residues. The V gene's germline CDR1 is SGDLS and CDR2 YYNGEE. The CDR3 here is CASSARDRGYEQYF. The CDR3 nucleotides read TGTGCCAGCAGCGCCCGGGACAGGGGTTACGAGCAGTACTTC.

This chain connects TRBV15 to TRBJ1-4; the D gene is possibly TRBD1 (6 bases). Per the germline V gene, CDR1 is LNHNV and CDR2 is YYDKDF (reference sequence). V was pared by 0 bases and J by 8 bases, with 10 bases between. The CDR3 is made up of 14 amino acids. Here the CDR3 reads CATSRDRGEEKLFF. The CDR3 coding sequence is TGTGCCACCAGCAGAGACAGGGGTGAGGAAAAACTGTTTTTT.

This clone was seen once. This rearrangement joins TRBV29-1 to TRBJ2-7, with 10 bases lining up with TRBD2. With 7 bases clipped from V and 2 bases from J, the junction kept 5 bases outside the gene matches. Germline V gives CDR1 SQVTM, CDR2 ANQGSEA. CDR3 length: 13 amino acids. CDR3 in DNA: TGCAGCGCCTTAGCGGGAGGTCCCTACGAGCAGTACTTC. It specifies CSALAGGPYEQYF.

The rearrangement links TRBV19 to TRBJ1-1, with 8 bases matching TRBD1. The CDR3 runs 14 residues. V dropped 6 bases and J dropped 1; count of bases not matched to a gene: 4. From germline, CDR1 is LNHDA and CDR2 SQIVND (reference sequence). CDR3 residues: CASRTGVRNTEAFF. The CDR3 DNA reads TGTGCCAGTAGGACAGGGGTGCGGAACACTGAAGCTTTCTTT. Full variable domain (rest looked up from reference TRBV19 and TRBJ1-1): DGGITQSPKYLFRKEGQNVTLSCEQNLNHDAMYWYRQDPGQGLRLIYYSQIVNDFQKGDIAEGYSVSREKKESFPLTVTSAQKNPTAFYLCASRTGVRNTEAFFGQGTRLTVV.

This clone appeared once. V is TRBV19 and J is TRBJ2-6; no reliable D call. This CDR3 has 17 residues. Trimming left V 1 base short and J 2 bases short, with 12 bases between. Germline values: CDR1 LNHDA, CDR2 SQIVND (reference sequence). The CDR3 DNA reads as TGTGCCAGTAGTATAGGCCACCTGGAAGCTGGGGCCAACGTCCTGACTTTC. Its protein is CASSIGHLEAGANVLTF.

The chain joins TRBV28 to TRBJ1-2; maybe TRBD1 (6 bases). CDR3 size: 16 residues. Germline V gene data show CDR1 as MDHEN and CDR2 as SYDVKM. The germline V and J ends were trimmed by 3 bases and 0 bases, with 14 bases remaining between them. CDR3 sequence reads: CASSFPRTDTNYGYTF. The CDR3 DNA reads as TGTGCCAGCAGTTTCCCACGGACAGACACTAACTATGGCTACACCTTC.

V gene TRBV25-1 combines with J gene TRBJ2-5, with D unresolved. The CDR3 is 15 residues long. CDR1 and CDR2 from the germline V gene are MGHDK and SYGVNS. Trimming removed 5 bases from V and 0 bases from J, with 13 bases in between. CDR3 in amino acids: CASSPQAGNQETQYF. For the CDR3, the DNA is TGTGCCAGCAGTCCCCAGGCAGGCAACCAAGAGACCCAGTACTTC.

J is TRBJ2-6 and V is TRBV5-6, with no clear D. The CDR3 length is 15 residues. Germline loops: CDR1 SGHDT, CDR2 YYEEEE. V dropped 5 bases and J dropped 3 bases, with 12 bases sitting between them. The CDR3 is CASRLGISGANVLTF. In DNA form, the CDR3 reads TGTGCCAGCAGACTTGGGATAAGTGGGGCCAACGTCCTGACTTTC.

As regards this clone: Other DNA sequences from this sample encode an identical CDR3 as well. The CDR3 DNA sequence: TGTGCCAGCAGTCCGTCCTATAGCAATCAGCCCCAGCATTTT. It encodes CASSPSYSNQPQHF. V usage is TRBV7-9 and J usage is TRBJ1-5, with D uncertain. Trimming took 6 bases from V and 0 from J, leaving 9 bases between them. Germline values: CDR1 SEHNR, CDR2 FQNEAQ (reference sequence). The CDR3 has 14 amino acids.

V usage is TRBV7-9 and J usage is TRBJ2-5; TRBD1 aligns across 11 bases. The CDR3 loop spans 15 amino acids. CDR1 is SEHNR, CDR2 FQNEAQ, per germline (reference sequence). Unmatched junction bases numbered 5, after V lost 4 bases and J lost 4 bases. The CDR3 loop is CASSSLGQGAETQYF. CDR3 nucleotide sequence: TGTGCCAGCAGCTCTCTCGGACAGGGGGCAGAGACCCAGTACTTC.

By its share, this clone is large (0.1 to 1%). The chain uses TRBV19 and TRBJ2-7; 11 bases map to TRBD2. V trimming: 3 bases; J trimming: 4 bases; junction bases outside the gene matches: 5. CDR3 size: 15 residues. The germline CDR1 and CDR2 sequences are LNHDA and SQIVND (reference sequence). The CDR3 region has the DNA TGTGCCAGTAGTATCCGACTAGCGGGGATTTACGAGCAGTACTTC. It specifies CASSIRLAGIYEQYF.

V and J are TRBV5-6 and TRBJ2-7, with D unresolved. CDR3 size: 13 residues. Trimming left V 2 bases short and J 3 bases short, with 9 bases between. The germline V gene encodes CDR1 SGHDT and CDR2 YYEEEE. CDR3 nucleotide sequence: TGTGCCAGCAGCTTCGGGTCCTTCTACGAGCAGTACTTC. Its protein is CASSFGSFYEQYF.

The genes are TRBV13 and TRBJ1-1; D gene ambiguous. The CDR3 covers 14 residues. With 5 bases removed from V and 6 bases from J, the gap between germline ends came to 16 bases. Germline CDR1 PRHDT, CDR2 FYEKMQ (reference sequence). CDR3 DNA sequence: TGTGCCAGCAGCCTTACCACTCTTCTGGCTGAAGCTTTCTTT. As protein: CASSLTTLLAEAFF.

The chain carries TRBV5-1 and TRBJ2-7; a possible D gene is TRBD2 (7 bases). Germline lookup yields CDR1 SGHRS and CDR2 YFSETQ. Trimming took off 0 bases at V and 2 bases at J, with 18 bases between the two ends. This CDR3 has 17 amino acids. DNA for the CDR3: TGCGCCAGCAGCTTGGTGGGGGCAGGGGCGGGAGCCTACGAGCAGTACTTC. Encoded protein: CASSLVGAGAGAYEQYF.

This clone showed up just once. This chain links TRBV13 with TRBJ2-1; 13 bases match TRBD2. From germline, CDR1 is PRHDT and CDR2 FYEKMQ (reference sequence). J lost 4 bases, V lost 5 bases, and 2 bases had no gene match. This CDR3 comprises 15 residues. Here the CDR3 reads CASSGLAGVYNEQFF. The CDR3 region has the DNA TGTGCCAGCAGCGGACTAGCGGGGGTTTACAATGAGCAGTTCTTC.